The clone carrying this T cell receptor beta chain came up many times. Its antigen remains unknown. Germline V CDR1 and CDR2: SQVTM, ANQGSEA. With 7 bases clipped from V and 0 bases from J, the junction kept 14 bases outside the gene matches. The CDR3 sequence is 16 residues long. The data were taken from a study of early T cells in non-severe SARS-CoV-2 infection. Background on the study: The authors sequenced bulk RNA from unsorted whole blood, leaving chains unpaired.

Individual cDNA molecules each received unique molecular identifiers attached to them. TCRdb called the 5' RACE reads again in MiXCR, with one record for every CDR3 protein. The table lists about 110,000 distinct CDR3 sequences, around an eighth of them singletons. Study-level findings and limits: Sequences matched to VDJdb favored anti-spike CD8 responses, while private and CD4 specificities were missed.

The clonotype comes from an adult who was a healthcare worker with PCR-confirmed SARS-CoV-2 infection or an uninfected control (not recorded which). This rearrangement joins TRBV29-1 to TRBJ1-1; TRBD1 matches at 7 bases. The sequenced sample consisted of whole blood. The CDR3 region is CSGWGDRAALNTEAFF. CDR3 bases: TGCAGCGGTTGGGGAGACAGGGCCGCCTTGAACACTGAAGCTTTCTTT.